The T cell receptor beta chain described here comes from a study of CD8 T cells in ankylosing spondylitis. Overall study findings and caveats: Disease-linked clones were reportedly significantly enriched in matched ankylosing spondylitis synovial fluid. Made up of eight highly homologous variants, a TCR beta motif appeared characteristic of ankylosing spondylitis blood.

Library preparation for TCR beta used quantitative 5'-RACE with molecular barcodes. TCRdb re-analysed the 5' RACE reads in MiXCR, keeping a single row per CDR3 protein. The sample records around 490,000 distinct CDR3 sequences, about 5.2% being singletons. Trimming left V 4 bases short and J 6 bases short, with 13 bases between. CDR3 length: 13 residues. Per germline, CDR1 SGHRS and CDR2 YFSETQ. This clonotype was observed at least ten times. The antigen remains unidentified. Sequencing was performed on blood, either unsorted or a sorted T cell fraction (not recorded which). The V and J genes are TRBV5-1 and TRBJ1-2, with TRBD1 as a possible D gene (6 bases). This receptor was identified in a male donor with ankylosing spondylitis. The CDR3 region is CASSRQEEDGYTF. The CDR3 DNA is TGCGCCAGCAGCCGACAGGAGGAAGATGGCTACACCTTC.